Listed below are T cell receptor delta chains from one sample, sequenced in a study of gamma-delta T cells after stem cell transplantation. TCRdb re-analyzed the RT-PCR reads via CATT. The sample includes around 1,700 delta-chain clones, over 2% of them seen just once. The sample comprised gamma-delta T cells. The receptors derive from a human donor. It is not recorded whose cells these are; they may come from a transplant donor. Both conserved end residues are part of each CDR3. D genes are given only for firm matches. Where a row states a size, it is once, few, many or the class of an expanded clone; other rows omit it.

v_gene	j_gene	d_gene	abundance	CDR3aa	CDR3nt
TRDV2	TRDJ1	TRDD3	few	CACDTVGLGDTRSRLIF	TGTGCCTGTGACACCGTTGGGCTGGGGGATACGCGGTCAAGACTCATCTTT
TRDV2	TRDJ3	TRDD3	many	CACDPVLGDTSSWDTRQMFF	TGTGCCTGTGACCCCGTACTGGGGGATACAAGCTCCTGGGACACCCGACAGATGTTTTTC
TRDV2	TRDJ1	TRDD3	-	CACDTVLGAADKLIF	TGTGCCTGTGACACCGTTCTGGGGGCCGCCGATAAACTCATCTTT
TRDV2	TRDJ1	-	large	CACDPVGVGRSDKLIF	TGTGCCTGTGACCCGGTGGGCGTGGGGAGATCCGATAAACTCATCTTT
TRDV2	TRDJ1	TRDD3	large	CACDTLLGDTGGDKLIF	TGTGCCTGTGACACCCTACTTGGGGATACGGGCGGCGATAAACTCATCTTT
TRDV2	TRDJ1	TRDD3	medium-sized	CACDTVSGGYFSTDKLIF	TGTGCCTGTGACACCGTATCTGGGGGATACTTCTCCACCGATAAACTCATCTTT
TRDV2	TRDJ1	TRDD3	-	CACDTLFTGGYLYTDKLIF	TGTGCCTGTGACACCCTATTTACTGGGGGATACTTGTACACCGATAAACTCATCTTT
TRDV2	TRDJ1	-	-	CACDTVGLRRDPRGPTDKLIF	TGTGCCTGTGACACCGTTGGCCTTCGGAGGGATCCTAGGGGACCCACCGATAAACTCATCTTT
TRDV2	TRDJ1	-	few	CACDTVLVGATDKLIF	TGTGCCTGTGACACGGTTCTTGTTGGGGCCACCGATAAACTCATCTTT
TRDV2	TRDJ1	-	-	CACGTVGAVYTDKLIF	TGTGCCTGTGGCACGGTGGGGGCGGTGTACACCGATAAACTCATCTTT
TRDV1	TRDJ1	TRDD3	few	CALGIPFLTMHLYWGIPDKPIF	TGTGCTCTTGGGATACCCTTCCTAACAATGCACCTGTACTGGGGGATCCCCGATAAACCCATCTTT
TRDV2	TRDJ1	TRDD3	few	CACDTLGAADKLIF	TGTGCCTGTGACACTCTGGGGGCCGCCGATAAACTCATCTTT
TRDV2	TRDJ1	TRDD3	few	CACDTVLGDRGTDKLIF	TGTGCCTGTGACACGGTACTGGGGGATAGGGGGACCGATAAACTCATCTTT
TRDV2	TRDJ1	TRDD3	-	CACDTLGDATDKLIF	TGTGCCTGTGACACTCTGGGGGATGCGACCGATAAACTCATCTTT
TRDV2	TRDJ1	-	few	CACDPLARDMPSVTDKLIF	TGTGCCTGTGACCCCCTCGCTCGGGATATGCCCTCGGTGACCGATAAACTCATCTTT
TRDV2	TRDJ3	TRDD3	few	CACDGTGGYSSWDTRQMFF	TGTGCCTGTGACGGAACTGGGGGCTATAGCTCCTGGGACACCCGACAGATGTTTTTC
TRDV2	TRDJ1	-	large	CACDPLISSTADKLIF	TGTGCCTGTGACCCACTAATTTCCTCCACGGCCGATAAACTCATCTTT
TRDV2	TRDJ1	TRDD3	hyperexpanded	CACDTLGVDDKLIF	TGTGCCTGTGACACTCTGGGGGTTGATGATAAACTCATCTTT
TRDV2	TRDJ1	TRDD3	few	CACDTLGDGGRQYTDKLIF	TGTGCCTGTGACACGCTGGGGGATGGGGGCCGACAGTACACCGATAAACTCATCTTT
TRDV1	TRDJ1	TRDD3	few	CALGEETVWGIRITDKLIF	TGTGCTCTTGGGGAAGAGACGGTCTGGGGGATACGAATCACCGATAAACTCATCTTT
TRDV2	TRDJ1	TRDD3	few	CACDSVLGDKPYKLIF	TGTGCCTGTGACTCCGTACTGGGGGATAAGCCCTATAAACTCATCTTT
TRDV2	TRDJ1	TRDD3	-	CACDGILGDPHTVTDKLIF	TGTGCCTGTGACGGAATACTGGGGGACCCACATACGGTCACCGATAAACTCATCTTC
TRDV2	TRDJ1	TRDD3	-	CACDPVLGDTQLYTDKLIF	TGTGCCTGTGACCCGGTACTGGGGGATACACAGTTGTACACCGATAAACTCATCTTT
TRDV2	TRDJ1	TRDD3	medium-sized	CACDTVLGDTRGTDKLIF	TGTGCCTGTGACACCGTTCTGGGGGATACGCGAGGGACCGATAAACTCATCTTT
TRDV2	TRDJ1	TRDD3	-	CACDPLLGDKDPIHTDKLIF	TGTGCCTGTGATCCCTTACTGGGGGATAAGGACCCAATTCACACCGATAAACTCATCTTT
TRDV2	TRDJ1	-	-	CACDTVKFPGGQSDRLIF	TGTGCCTGTGACACCGTCAAATTTCCCGGGGGTCAGTCCGATAGACTCATCTTT